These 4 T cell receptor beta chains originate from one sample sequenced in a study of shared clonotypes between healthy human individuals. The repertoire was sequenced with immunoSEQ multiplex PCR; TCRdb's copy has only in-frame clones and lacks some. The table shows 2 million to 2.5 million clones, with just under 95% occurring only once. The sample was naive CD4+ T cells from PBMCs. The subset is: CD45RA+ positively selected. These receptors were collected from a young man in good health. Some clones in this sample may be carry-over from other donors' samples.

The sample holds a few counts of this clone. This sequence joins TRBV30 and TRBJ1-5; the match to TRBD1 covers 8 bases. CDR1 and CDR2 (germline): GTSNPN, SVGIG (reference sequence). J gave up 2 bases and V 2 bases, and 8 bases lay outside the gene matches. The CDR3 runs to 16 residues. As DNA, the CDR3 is TGTGCCTGGAGTACACAGGGGGGACGTCGCAATCAGCCCCAGCATTTT. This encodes CAWSTQGGRRNQPQHF.

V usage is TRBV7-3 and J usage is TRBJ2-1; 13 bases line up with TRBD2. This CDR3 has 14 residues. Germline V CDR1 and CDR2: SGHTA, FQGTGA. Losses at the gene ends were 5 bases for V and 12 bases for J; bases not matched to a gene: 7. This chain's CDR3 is CASSLGLAGALQFF. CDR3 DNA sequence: TGTGCCAGCAGCCTAGGACTAGCGGGGGCCTTGCAGTTCTTC.

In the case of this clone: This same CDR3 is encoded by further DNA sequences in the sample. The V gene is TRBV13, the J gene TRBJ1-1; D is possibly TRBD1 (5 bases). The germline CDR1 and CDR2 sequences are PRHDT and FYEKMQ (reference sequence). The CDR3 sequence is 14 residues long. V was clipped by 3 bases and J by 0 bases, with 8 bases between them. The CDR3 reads CASSLGRLNTEAFF. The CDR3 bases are TGTGCCAGCAGCTTGGGACGGCTGAACACTGAAGCTTTCTTT. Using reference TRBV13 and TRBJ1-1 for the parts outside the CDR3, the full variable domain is AAGVIQSPRHLIKEKRETATLKCYPIPRHDTVYWYQQGPGQDPQFLISFYEKMQSDKGSIPDRFSAQQFSDYHSELNMSSLELGDSALYFCASSLGRLNTEAFFGQGTRLTVV.

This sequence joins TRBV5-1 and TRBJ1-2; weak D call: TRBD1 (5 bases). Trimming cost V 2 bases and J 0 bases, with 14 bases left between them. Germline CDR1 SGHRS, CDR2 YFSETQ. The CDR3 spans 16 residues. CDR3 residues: CASSLGTAPPNYGYTF. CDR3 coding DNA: TGCGCCAGCAGCTTAGGGACCGCTCCCCCTAACTATGGCTACACCTTC.